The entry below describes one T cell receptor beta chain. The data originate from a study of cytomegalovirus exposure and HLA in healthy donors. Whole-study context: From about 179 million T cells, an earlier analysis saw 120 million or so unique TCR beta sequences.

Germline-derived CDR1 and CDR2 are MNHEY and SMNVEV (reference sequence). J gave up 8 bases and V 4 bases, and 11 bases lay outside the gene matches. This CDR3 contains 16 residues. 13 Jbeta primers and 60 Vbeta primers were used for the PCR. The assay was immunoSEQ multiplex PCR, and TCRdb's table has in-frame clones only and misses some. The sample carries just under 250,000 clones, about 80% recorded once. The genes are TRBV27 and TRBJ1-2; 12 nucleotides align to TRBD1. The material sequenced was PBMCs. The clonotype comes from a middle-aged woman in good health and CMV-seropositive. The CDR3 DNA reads TGTGCCAGCAGTTCCCCGTCCCGGGACAGGGGGCGAGGCTACACCTTC. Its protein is CASSSPSRDRGRGYTF.